One sample yielded the 29 T cell receptor beta chains listed below, sequenced in a study of shared clonotypes between healthy human individuals. Clones were sequenced by immunoSEQ multiplex PCR, and TCRdb holds only the in-frame ones, with some missing. Of roughly 680,000 clones listed, roughly 72% are singletons. Sample: memory CD4+ T cells sorted from blood. Subset: CD45RA-negative fraction. The source is a woman younger than 45 in good health.

About this clone: The same CDR3 also results from other DNA sequences found in this sample. This chain links TRBV5-1 with TRBJ2-5; 9 bases are shared with TRBD1. CDR1 and CDR2 (germline): SGHRS, YFSETQ. V dropped 0 bases and J dropped 4; count of bases not matched to a gene: 4. This CDR3 spans 15 amino acids. CDR3 in amino acids: CASSLGDRDGETQYF. The CDR3 DNA follows: TGCGCCAGCAGCTTGGGGGACAGGGACGGAGAGACCCAGTACTTC.

This sequence joins TRBV2 and TRBJ1-1; D gene unclear. Germline V CDR1 and CDR2: SNHLY, FYNNEI. The CDR3 sequence is 14 residues long. The V and J ends lost 6 bases and 5 bases respectively, with 16 bases between them. The CDR3 sequence is CASSSFLGGTEAFF. The CDR3 region has the DNA TGTGCCAGCAGCTCCTTCCTGGGTGGTACTGAAGCTTTCTTT.

On this clone: The junction and the germline gene differ at one end; a read error may be behind it. The CDR3 DNA reads as TGTGCCAGCAGCTTCGGGACCAGCTGGGGAGAGCAGTACTTC. It encodes CASSFGTSWGEQYF. J is TRBJ2-7 and V is TRBV5-1; D is possibly TRBD1 or TRBD2 (5 bases each). This CDR3 region has 14 residues. CDR1 and CDR2 from the germline V gene are SGHRS and YFSETQ.

The chain recombines TRBV18 with TRBJ1-4; D is ambiguous. CDR1 and CDR2 (germline): KGHSH, LQKENI. V was shortened by 6 bases and J by 5 bases, with 16 bases between the two germline ends. This CDR3 spans 15 amino acids. CDR3: CASSLPGKINEKLFF. CDR3 nucleotides: TGTGCCAGCTCGCTACCGGGCAAGATCAATGAAAAACTGTTTTTT. The variable domain in full, completed from reference TRBV18 and TRBJ1-4, reads NAGVMQNPRHLVRRRGQEARLRCSPMKGHSHVYWYRQLPEEGLKFMVYLQKENIIDESGMPKERFSAEFPKEGPSILRIQQVVRGDSAAYFCASSLPGKINEKLFFGSGTQLSVL.

The genes are TRBV7-2 and TRBJ1-5, with D hard to call. CDR3 size: 13 residues. Germline V gene lookup returns CDR1 SGHTA and CDR2 FQGNSA. Trimming took 5 bases from V and 5 from J, leaving 10 bases between them. The CDR3 loop is CASSERVDQPQHF. The CDR3 DNA reads TGTGCCAGCAGCGAGAGGGTGGATCAGCCCCAGCATTTT. Supplemented by reference TRBV7-2 and TRBJ1-5, the full variable domain reads GAGVSQSPSNKVTEKGKDVELRCDPISGHTALYWYRQSLGQGLEFLIYFQGNSAPDKSGLPSDRFSAERTGGSVSTLTIQRTQQEDSAVYLCASSERVDQPQHFGDGTRLSIL.

As for this clone: Other nucleotide sequences in the sample specify the same CDR3. This chain joins TRBV2 and TRBJ2-5; tentative D call: TRBD1 (5 bases). The CDR3 covers 12 residues. CDR1 SNHLY and CDR2 FYNNEI come from the germline V gene. V lost 6 bases, J lost 0 bases, and 5 bases lay in between. The CDR3 DNA follows: TGTGCCAGCAGGACAGACCAAGAGACCCAGTACTTC. This translates into CASRTDQETQYF.

This clone was observed a handful of times. The V call is TRBV6-1, the J call TRBJ1-2; D is unresolved. CDR3 length: 13 residues. Trimming stripped 7 bases from V and 1 base from J, with 10 bases between. Germline values: CDR1 MNHNS, CDR2 SASEGT. The CDR3 DNA reads as TGTGCCAGCATTGTAGACCTTAACTATGGCTACACCTTC. It translates to CASIVDLNYGYTF.

The chain combines TRBV4-1 with TRBJ2-4; 11 nucleotides match TRBD2. This CDR3 is built from 18 residues. Per the germline V gene, CDR1 is MGHRA and CDR2 is YSYEKL. After removal of 4 bases from V and 0 bases from J, the junction contained 8 bases not matched to a gene. CDR3 amino acids: CASSRTPTSGGAKNIQYF. CDR3 nucleotide sequence: TGCGCCAGCAGCCGGACGCCAACTAGCGGGGGAGCCAAAAACATTCAGTACTTC.

The V call is TRBV2, the J call TRBJ2-1; possible D gene TRBD2, 6 bases. The germline CDR1 and CDR2 sequences are SNHLY and FYNNEI. V lost 6 bases, J lost 9 bases, and 15 bases lay in between. This CDR3 is 13 amino acids long. This chain's CDR3 is CASSGQLASEQFF. In DNA, the CDR3 is TGTGCCAGCAGCGGTCAGCTAGCGAGTGAGCAGTTCTTC.

The V gene is TRBV28, the J gene TRBJ1-4; D is undetermined. Germline V gene data show CDR1 as MDHEN and CDR2 as SYDVKM. V dropped 4 bases and J dropped 4 bases, with 13 bases sitting between them. The CDR3 has 15 residues. The CDR3 loop is CASSSDISHNEKLFF. CDR3 sequence (DNA): TGTGCCAGCAGTTCAGACATAAGCCATAATGAAAAACTGTTTTTT.

V and J are TRBV5-1 and TRBJ2-7; D is perhaps TRBD1 (6 bases). Germline CDR1 is SGHRS and CDR2 is YFSETQ. V was trimmed by 0 bases and J by 7 bases, leaving 14 bases between them. CDR3 length: 14 amino acids. Here the CDR3 reads CASSLARGFGEQYF. DNA for the CDR3: TGCGCCAGCAGCTTGGCCAGGGGTTTTGGGGAGCAGTACTTC.

This clone showed up just once. This chain joins TRBV13 and TRBJ1-1, with D unclear. This CDR3 spans 12 amino acids. V lost 4 bases and J 10 bases, leaving 13 bases between the germline ends. Germline-derived CDR1 and CDR2 are PRHDT and FYEKMQ (reference sequence). Here the CDR3 DNA reads TGTGCCAGCAGCTCCTACTCTCGGAGAGCTTTCTTT. It is translated as CASSSYSRRAFF.

Concerning this clone itself: This may stem from a read error, because a much larger clone lies one nucleotide away. The genes are TRBV6-5 and TRBJ2-5; D is undetermined. CDR1 is MNHEY and CDR2 is SVGAGI in the germline V gene. Trimming stripped 5 bases from V and 0 bases from J, with 1 base between. This CDR3 comprises 11 residues. The CDR3 sequence: CASSHQETQYF. CDR3 DNA: TGTGCCAGCAGTCACCAAGAGACCCAGTACTTC.

V usage is TRBV28 and J usage is TRBJ1-5; maybe TRBD1 (6 bases). V lost 8 bases and J lost 4, with 12 bases in between. CDR3 size: 13 residues. Germline CDR1 is MDHEN and CDR2 is SYDVKM. The DNA for the CDR3 is TGTGCCAGCCAAGGGGGGTCTAATCAGCCCCAGCATTTT. It is translated as CASQGGSNQPQHF.

The chain employs TRBV7-6 and TRBJ2-5; D is uncertain. The end of the DNA is better explained by TRBJ2-7, so the J call may be wrong. Germline V lookup: CDR1 SGHVS, CDR2 FNYEAQ. This CDR3 has 13 residues. This CDR3 reads CASSTIGYHEQYF. DNA for the CDR3: TGTGCCAGCAGCACTATAGGGTATCACGAGCAGTACTTC.

The rearrangement joins TRBV30 to TRBJ1-2; D gene unclear. Germline V gene lookup returns CDR1 GTSNPN and CDR2 SVGIG (reference sequence). The V and J ends lost 1 base and 12 bases respectively, with 18 bases between them. This CDR3 is built from 13 residues. CDR3 in amino acids: CAWSDSDPLVHTF. CDR3 in DNA: TGTGCCTGGAGTGATAGTGACCCCCTCGTGCACACCTTC.

This chain links TRBV5-4 with TRBJ2-5, with D perhaps matching TRBD1 or TRBD2 (5 bases each). V was pared by 1 base and J by 5 bases, with 15 bases between. The V gene's germline CDR1 is SGHNT and CDR2 YYREEE (reference sequence). CDR3 length: 15 residues. CDR3 sequence (DNA): TGTGCCAGCAGCTTGTTCGGGGCAGAGCGGGAGACCCAGTACTTC. This sequence encodes CASSLFGAERETQYF.

This chain joins TRBV7-2 and TRBJ1-4, with a weak D call TRBD1 (5 bases). Deletions cut 4 bases from V and 7 bases from J, with 10 bases between. The CDR3 is made up of 13 amino acids. Per germline, CDR1 SGHTA and CDR2 FQGNSA. The CDR3 loop is CASSWAGTEKLFF. In DNA form, the CDR3 reads TGTGCCAGCAGCTGGGCGGGGACTGAAAAACTGTTTTTT.

The chain combines TRBV20-1 with TRBJ2-3; no clear D gene. The length of the CDR3 is 11 residues. Deletions cut 6 bases from V and 5 bases from J, with 9 bases between. CDR1 and CDR2 from the germline V gene are DFQATT and SNEGSKA (reference sequence). CDR3 region: CSAQELDTQYF. The CDR3 DNA follows: TGCAGTGCGCAAGAGTTAGATACGCAGTATTTT.

The genes are TRBV25-1 and TRBJ2-3, with TRBD2 matching over 10 bases. Germline V gene sequence: CDR1 MGHDK, CDR2 SYGVNS. After removal of 0 bases from V and 6 bases from J, the junction contained 9 bases not matched to a gene. The CDR3 runs 17 residues. Here the CDR3 DNA reads TGTGCCAGCAGTGAATACGGACTAGCGGAAAGGTGGGATACGCAGTATTTT. As protein: CASSEYGLAERWDTQYF.

This chain links TRBV28 with TRBJ1-5; TRBD1 aligns across 8 bases. The ends lost 3 bases at V and 7 bases at J; junction bases unmatched: 5. This CDR3 is 14 amino acids long. Per the germline V gene, CDR1 is MDHEN and CDR2 is SYDVKM. The CDR3 is CASSLYQGAQPQHF. CDR3 DNA: TGTGCCAGCAGTTTGTATCAGGGGGCACAGCCCCAGCATTTT.

V gene TRBV2 combines with J gene TRBJ2-3; D perhaps matches TRBD1 (6 bases). The CDR3 runs to 14 residues. The V gene lost 6 bases and the J gene lost 2 bases, with 12 bases spanning the gap. Looked up from germline, CDR1 is SNHLY and CDR2 is FYNNEI. The CDR3 here is CASRRQELTDTQYF. The CDR3 nucleotides read TGTGCCAGCAGGAGACAGGAACTCACAGATACGCAGTATTTT.

The chain joins TRBV7-2 to TRBJ2-7; 8 bases agree with TRBD1. With V trimmed by 1 base and J by 7 bases, 6 bases remained unmatched. The CDR3 is 14 amino acids. Per the germline V gene, CDR1 is SGHTA and CDR2 is FQGNSA. CDR3 residues: CASSLGQGSGEQYF. The CDR3 coding sequence is TGTGCCAGCAGCTTAGGACAGGGGTCCGGGGAGCAGTACTTC.

The DNA of the CDR3 is TGTGCCAGCAGTGACTCACAGGAAAATTCACCCCTCCACTTT. Translating gives CASSDSQENSPLHF. V and J are TRBV6-4 and TRBJ1-6; D might be TRBD1 (5 bases). The germline V gene has CDR1 MRHNA and CDR2 SNTAGT. V was trimmed by 0 bases and J by 7 bases, leaving 7 bases between them. This CDR3 spans 14 amino acids.

The chain employs TRBV19 and TRBJ1-5; 10 bases map to TRBD1. The CDR3 totals 15 residues. In germline, CDR1 is LNHDA, CDR2 SQIVND (reference sequence). V lost 3 bases and J lost 11; bases outside the gene matches: 10. CDR3 sequence (DNA): TGTGCCAGTAGTATCCTGGGACAGGGGATAGCGTCCCAGCATTTT. This translates into CASSILGQGIASQHF.

This clone was seen a few times. The V gene is TRBV28, the J gene TRBJ2-5; TRBD2 matches at 8 bases. The CDR3 is made up of 13 amino acids. Germline assignment: CDR1 MDHEN and CDR2 SYDVKM. Trimming cost V 5 bases and J 5 bases; bases outside gene matches: 4. The CDR3 here is CASSQGLVETQYF. The CDR3 DNA reads TGTGCCAGCAGTCAGGGACTAGTTGAGACCCAGTACTTC.

This chain connects TRBV6-4 to TRBJ2-2; D is perhaps TRBD1 (5 bases). Trimming left V 0 bases short and J 6 bases short, with 11 bases between. This CDR3 has 15 amino acids. Germline V lookup: CDR1 MRHNA, CDR2 SNTAGT. CDR3 DNA: TGTGCCAGCAGTGACTCAGCAGGGTCGGCCGGGGAGCTGTTTTTT. Encoded protein: CASSDSAGSAGELFF.

This chain links TRBV28 with TRBJ1-2, with no clear D. The CDR3 is 11 residues long. V lost 5 bases and J lost 11, with 12 bases in between. The germline V gene has CDR1 MDHEN and CDR2 SYDVKM. The CDR3 DNA follows: TGTGCCAGCAGTATGAACAGACGATACACCTTC. Translating gives CASSMNRRYTF.

Points on this clone: The sample has other DNA sequences that encode this CDR3 too. This chain connects TRBV11-2 to TRBJ2-1, with D tentatively TRBD1 or TRBD2 (5 bases each). Germline V gene data show CDR1 as SGHAT and CDR2 as FQNNGV. Trimming stripped 4 bases from V and 4 bases from J, with 8 bases between. CDR3 length equals 13 residues. In DNA, the CDR3 is TGTGCCAGCAGCTCGGGACCGTACAATGAGCAGTTCTTC. Its translation: CASSSGPYNEQFF. Together with reference TRBV11-2 and TRBJ2-1, the CDR3 gives the full variable domain: EAGVAQSPRYKIIEKRQSVAFWCNPISGHATLYWYQQILGQGPKLLIQFQNNGVVDDSQLPKDRFSAERLKGVDSTLKIQPAKLEDSAVYLCASSSGPYNEQFFGPGTRLTVL.